This T cell receptor beta chain was captured in a study of beta chain features in type 1 diabetes. Isolated RNA was reverse transcribed in full, so expressed TCRB transcripts were sequenced. Clones were read by immunoSEQ multiplex PCR, and TCRdb kept only the in-frame ones, dropping some. This sample has about 620,000 clones; 15% to 19% occur once, and the top ten carry 0.093%. This clone was seen a handful of times. The CDR3 loop spans 17 amino acids. V shed 2 bases and J 8 bases; nucleotides not matched to a gene: 14. Germline loops: CDR1 KGHSH, CDR2 LQKENI. The origin of this receptor is a man younger than 35 in good health. Sequenced sample: naive CD4+ T cells from blood. V gene TRBV18 combines with J gene TRBJ1-4; TRBD1 agrees at 7 bases. CDR3 loop: CASSPGISGQDLEKLFF. Here the CDR3 DNA reads TGTGCCAGCTCACCAGGTATTTCTGGACAGGACCTCGAAAAACTGTTTTTT.